What follows are 10 T cell receptor beta chains derived from one specimen sequenced in a study of OX40 agonist ivuxolimab in advanced cancers. Here immunoSEQ multiplex PCR was the method, and the copy in TCRdb shows in-frame clones only, minus some. The table shows thousands of clones, with 77% occurring only once. Sequenced material: CD4+ or CD8+ T cells sorted from blood, taken in a trial of the OX40 agonist ivuxolimab. Receptors originate from an adult with an advanced solid tumor such as melanoma, head and neck, liver or kidney cancer.

The chain recombines TRBV19 with TRBJ1-5; 7 bases align to TRBD1. In germline, CDR1 is LNHDA, CDR2 SQIVND (reference sequence). V shed 3 bases and J 5 bases; nucleotides not matched to a gene: 16. The CDR3 contains 18 residues. The CDR3 loop is CASSIIGTAVVLDQPQHF. In DNA, the CDR3 is TGTGCCAGTAGTATTATTGGGACAGCGGTCGTCCTAGATCAGCCCCAGCATTTT.

The gene calls are TRBV28 and TRBJ2-3; either TRBD1 or TRBD2 may supply D (5 bases each). The CDR3 covers 14 residues. V was shortened by 5 bases and J by 1 base, with 10 bases between the two germline ends. Per the germline V gene, CDR1 is MDHEN and CDR2 is SYDVKM. CDR3 protein: CASSPRGGTDTQYF. CDR3 sequence (DNA): TGTGCCAGCAGTCCTAGAGGGGGCACAGATACGCAGTATTTT.

V gene TRBV30 combines with J gene TRBJ1-1, with a possible D match to TRBD1 (5 bases). CDR1 and CDR2 (germline): GTSNPN, SVGIG (reference sequence). This CDR3 has 13 residues. V was shortened by 1 base and J by 5 bases, with 11 bases between the two germline ends. This CDR3 reads CAWSDGARTEAFF. CDR3 bases: TGTGCCTGGAGTGATGGGGCGCGAACTGAAGCTTTCTTT.

The rearrangement uses TRBV4-1 and TRBJ1-3; weak D call: TRBD1 (6 bases). The CDR3 has 17 amino acids. V lost 1 base to trimming and J lost 0 bases, with 13 bases between them. Looked up from germline, CDR1 is MGHRA and CDR2 is YSYEKL. In DNA, the CDR3 is TGCGCCAGCAGCCAAGGTCTGACAGGAAACTCTGGAAACACCATATATTTT. Residues: CASSQGLTGNSGNTIYF.

The chain has TRBV2 and TRBJ2-2, with TRBD1 matching 10 bases. CDR1 and CDR2 from the germline V gene are SNHLY and FYNNEI. The V segment lost 7 bases and the J segment 7 bases; nucleotides outside the gene matches: 18. The CDR3 contains 18 residues. The CDR3 loop reads CASTEGLTGQGVGGELFF. The CDR3, as DNA: TGTGCCAGCACCGAGGGATTGACTGGACAGGGGGTCGGCGGGGAGCTGTTTTTT.

The chain combines TRBV11-2 with TRBJ2-3; the D gene is possibly TRBD2 (5 bases). Germline V gene data show CDR1 as SGHAT and CDR2 as FQNNGV. The V end was cut by 4 bases, the J end by 2 bases, with 13 bases between. This CDR3 is 15 amino acids long. The CDR3 DNA sequence: TGTGCCAGCAGCTCAAATGCGCGGGCCACAGATACGCAGTATTTT. It specifies CASSSNARATDTQYF.

The rearrangement joins TRBV19 to TRBJ1-5; D uncertain. The length of the CDR3 is 15 residues. In germline, CDR1 is LNHDA, CDR2 SQIVND (reference sequence). Trimming cost V 2 bases and J 3 bases, with 11 bases left between them. The DNA for the CDR3 is TGTGCCAGTAGTATAATGGGTTCTATCAATCAGCCCCAGCATTTT. This translates into CASSIMGSINQPQHF.

V usage is TRBV5-1 and J usage is TRBJ1-1; D is uncertain. The CDR3 covers 14 residues. Trimming stripped 0 bases from V and 4 bases from J, with 10 bases between. Germline V gives CDR1 SGHRS, CDR2 YFSETQ. The CDR3 nucleotides read TGCGCCAGCAGCTTGGCACCCGCGGGCACTGAAGCTTTCTTT. This translates into CASSLAPAGTEAFF.

J is TRBJ1-1 and V is TRBV28; D perhaps matches TRBD1 (6 bases). CDR3 length: 13 amino acids. Between the trimmed V and J ends, which lost 3 bases and 7 bases, there was a span of 12 bases. The germline gives CDR1 MDHEN, CDR2 SYDVKM. The CDR3 is CASSFGGADEAFF. The DNA of the CDR3 is TGTGCCAGCAGTTTTGGGGGCGCGGATGAAGCTTTCTTT.

This sequence joins TRBV5-8 and TRBJ2-7, with 9 bases matching TRBD1. Germline V lookup: CDR1 SGHTS, CDR2 YDEGEE. This CDR3 is 14 amino acids long. The trim removed 2 bases at V and 5 bases at J, leaving 5 bases unmatched. Written as DNA, the CDR3 is TGTGCCAGCAGCTTCGGACAGGGGAGCAACGAGCAGTACTTC. Encoded protein: CASSFGQGSNEQYF. The full variable domain, completed using reference TRBV5-8 and TRBJ2-7, is EAGVTQSPTHLIKTRGQQATLRCSPISGHTSVYWYQQALGLGLQFLLWYDEGEERNRGNFPPRFSGRQFPNYSSELNVNALELEDSALYLCASSFGQGSNEQYFGPGTRLTVT.